The 2 T cell receptor beta chains in this list originate from one sample, sequenced in a study of T-cell memory formation after mild COVID-19. TCRdb analysed the 5' RACE reads with MiXCR anew, one entry per CDR3 protein. The sample holds about 140,000 distinct CDR3 sequences; under 30% are singletons and the top ten take 24%. The sequencing sample was made of PBMCs or a T cell subset sorted from them (not recorded which). These receptors came from an adult woman who had mild COVID-19 (a few samples of this study predate the infection). Cell type and time point are not known.

CDR3 loop: CASSLWSGANYGYTF. CDR3 coding DNA: TGTGCCAGCAGCTTGTGGTCAGGGGCCAACTATGGCTACACCTTC. The genes are TRBV5-4 and TRBJ1-2, with TRBD1 as a possible D gene (6 bases). This CDR3 spans 15 amino acids. The germline V gene has CDR1 SGHNT and CDR2 YYREEE (reference sequence). V lost 1 base and J lost 2, with 12 bases in between.

The V call is TRBV12-3 or TRBV12-4, the J call TRBJ1-1; TRBD1 matches at 7 bases. V gave up 6 bases and J gave up 2 bases; unmatched junction bases: 3. CDR3 length: 13 residues. CDR3: CASRGDSNTEAFF. CDR3 nucleotides: TGTGCCAGCAGGGGGGACAGCAACACTGAAGCTTTCTTT.